The next 16 T cell receptor beta chains were all read from a single sample in a study of shared clonotypes between healthy human individuals. CD45RO-negative CD8 cells positively selected for CCR7 made up the naive population, which excluded terminally differentiated effector memory CD45RA+ cells. Assay: immunoSEQ multiplex PCR; the TCRdb copy retains only in-frame clones and omits some. The sample lists a few million clones; just over 90% were seen once. The material sequenced was naive CD8+ T cells from PBMCs. These TCRs come from a man between 18 and 29 years old in good health. Some clones in this sample may be carry-over from other donors' samples.

On this clone: The germline gene is not matched at one end of the junction; a read error may be the cause. The chain joins TRBV29-1 to TRBJ1-3; D possibly corresponds to TRBD1 (6 bases). The CDR3 is made up of 16 amino acids. Germline assignment: CDR1 SQVTM and CDR2 ANQGSEA. For the CDR3, the DNA is TGCAGCGTTGAGAACAGGGAGGCCGGTCCTGGTAACACCATATATTTT. The encoded protein is CSVENREAGPGNTIYF.

The gene calls are TRBV7-9 and TRBJ2-7; TRBD2 agrees at 7 bases. The CDR3 loop spans 13 amino acids. Per germline, CDR1 SEHNR and CDR2 FQNEAQ (reference sequence). The V gene end was trimmed by 5 bases and the J gene end by 5 bases; junction bases not matched to a gene: 6. The CDR3 nucleotides are TGTGCCAGCAGCCCGGGGAGGGCCCACGAGCAGTACTTC. It is translated as CASSPGRAHEQYF.

This chain connects TRBV4-3 to TRBJ2-2; no clear D. The CDR3 loop spans 14 amino acids. Germline CDR1 and CDR2: LGHNA and YSLEER. V lost 0 bases and J lost 6, with 8 bases in between. DNA for the CDR3: TGCGCCAGCAGCCAAGATCCGGCCCCCGGGGAGCTGTTTTTT. Translating gives CASSQDPAPGELFF.

The chain carries TRBV13 and TRBJ2-6, with 7 bases matching TRBD2. Germline V gene data show CDR1 as PRHDT and CDR2 as FYEKMQ (reference sequence). CDR3 size: 17 residues. The ends lost 2 bases at V and 4 bases at J; junction bases unmatched: 8. CDR3 in DNA: TGTGCCAGCAGCTTATCTAGCGGTCCCCCCGGGGCCAACGTCCTGACTTTC. This translates into CASSLSSGPPGANVLTF.

The chain is built from TRBV6-5 and TRBJ2-5; TRBD1 matches at 8 bases. Germline V CDR1 and CDR2: MNHEY, SVGAGI. Trimming cost V 0 bases and J 2 bases; bases outside gene matches: 5. The CDR3 loop spans 16 amino acids. In DNA, the CDR3 is TGTGCCAGCAGTTACTCGAGTTGGACAGGGCAAGAGACCCAGTACTTC. Translation gives CASSYSSWTGQETQYF.

This sequence joins TRBV28 and TRBJ2-1; D possibly matches TRBD1 or TRBD2 (5 bases each). Per germline, CDR1 MDHEN and CDR2 SYDVKM. Trimming cost V 4 bases and J 0 bases, with 19 bases left between them. CDR3 size: 18 residues. The CDR3: CASSYETGTGSSYNEQFF. DNA of the CDR3: TGTGCCAGCAGTTACGAAACCGGGACGGGGAGCTCCTACAATGAGCAGTTCTTC.

The chain is built from TRBV27 and TRBJ2-7; maybe TRBD2 (6 bases). CDR1 and CDR2 (germline): MNHEY, SMNVEV (reference sequence). This CDR3 contains 11 residues. V lost 10 bases, J lost 12 bases, and 19 bases lay in between. The CDR3 DNA sequence: TGTGCCATCCGGGAGTCGGGCCTAACGTACTTC. Protein: CAIRESGLTYF.

V and J are TRBV7-9 and TRBJ1-1, with 7 bases lining up with TRBD1. The CDR3 loop spans 18 amino acids. V shed 5 bases and J 7 bases; nucleotides not matched to a gene: 22. CDR1 SEHNR and CDR2 FQNEAQ come from the germline V gene (reference sequence). CDR3 nucleotides: TGTGCCAGCAGCCCACCGGGAATCATATCTGACAGGGCGATTGAAGCTTTCTTT. This codes for CASSPPGIISDRAIEAFF.

This chain links TRBV28 with TRBJ1-2, with D possibly TRBD1 on 5 matching bases. This CDR3 contains 14 residues. CDR1 and CDR2 from the germline V gene are MDHEN and SYDVKM. V was cut by 1 base and J by 8 bases, with 14 bases left in between. Written as DNA, the CDR3 is TGTGCCAGCAGTTTATTCCCCCCCGGGGCCGGCTACACCTTC. Amino acids: CASSLFPPGAGYTF.

The CDR3 reads CASSLLSDRGDNVLTF. Here the CDR3 DNA reads TGTGCCAGCAGTTTACTCTCGGACAGGGGAGACAACGTCCTGACTTTC. J is TRBJ2-6 and V is TRBV27; 9 bases map to TRBD1. Trimming removed 2 bases from V and 9 bases from J; junction bases left unmatched: 8. This CDR3 region has 16 residues. CDR1 and CDR2 from the germline V gene are MNHEY and SMNVEV (reference sequence).

This chain uses TRBV5-6 with TRBJ2-7; D is uncertain. Trimming shortened V by 0 bases and J by 3 bases, and 10 bases separated the two germline ends. This CDR3 contains 14 residues. Germline V gene lookup returns CDR1 SGHDT and CDR2 YYEEEE. In DNA form, the CDR3 reads TGTGCCAGCAGCTTGGGGGCAGCCCACTACGAGCAGTACTTC. Translated, it gives CASSLGAAHYEQYF.

This chain uses TRBV6-1 with TRBJ1-1; 9 bases align to TRBD1. Trimming removed 6 bases from V and 6 bases from J; junction bases left unmatched: 2. This CDR3 comprises 12 residues. Germline V gives CDR1 MNHNS, CDR2 SASEGT. Here the CDR3 reads CASRDRGSEAFF. CDR3 sequence (DNA): TGTGCCAGCAGGGACAGGGGATCTGAAGCTTTCTTT.

In its sample, this clone was seen once. The chain recombines TRBV15 with TRBJ2-1, with D tentatively TRBD2 (5 bases). This CDR3 comprises 16 residues. V lost 0 bases, J lost 4 bases, and 13 bases lay in between. The germline gives CDR1 LNHNV, CDR2 YYDKDF (reference sequence). The CDR3 bases are TGTGCCACCAGCAGAGATAAGAGCGGCACTTACAATGAGCAGTTCTTC. Its protein is CATSRDKSGTYNEQFF.

The V call is TRBV5-4, the J call TRBJ2-2; 9 nucleotides align to TRBD1. V gave up 2 bases and J gave up 1 base; unmatched junction bases: 6. Germline-derived CDR1 and CDR2 are SGHNT and YYREEE (reference sequence). The length of the CDR3 is 17 residues. This CDR3 reads CASSFTGGVGNTGELFF. The CDR3 DNA follows: TGTGCCAGCAGCTTTACAGGGGGCGTCGGGAACACCGGGGAGCTGTTTTTT.

V gene TRBV7-6 combines with J gene TRBJ1-1, with D unclear. CDR1 is SGHVS and CDR2 is FNYEAQ in the germline V gene. V was pared by 4 bases and J by 2 bases, with 8 bases between. The CDR3 has 13 amino acids. The CDR3 nucleotides read TGTGCCAGCAGCTACAGCGGAAACACTGAAGCTTTCTTT. Its protein is CASSYSGNTEAFF.

The chain has TRBV9 and TRBJ2-1; 9 bases map to TRBD2. The trim removed 0 bases at V and 2 bases at J, leaving 3 bases unmatched. The CDR3 consists of 16 residues. Looked up from germline, CDR1 is SGDLS and CDR2 is YYNGEE. The CDR3 DNA reads as TGTGCCAGCAGCGTAGATGCGGGAGGGGCCTACAATGAGCAGTTCTTC. Protein product: CASSVDAGGAYNEQFF.